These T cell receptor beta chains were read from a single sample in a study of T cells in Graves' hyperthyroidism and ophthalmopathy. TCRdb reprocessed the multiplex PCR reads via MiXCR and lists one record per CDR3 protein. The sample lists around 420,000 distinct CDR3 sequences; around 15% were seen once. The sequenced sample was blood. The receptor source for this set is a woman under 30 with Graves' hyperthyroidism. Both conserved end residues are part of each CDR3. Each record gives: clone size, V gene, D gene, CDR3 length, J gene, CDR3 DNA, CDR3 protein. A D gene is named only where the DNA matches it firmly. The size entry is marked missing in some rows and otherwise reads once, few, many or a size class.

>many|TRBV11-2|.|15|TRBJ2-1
TGTGCCAGCAGCTTCCAAGTCAGAGACTACAATGAGCAGTTCTTC
CASSFQVRDYNEQFF
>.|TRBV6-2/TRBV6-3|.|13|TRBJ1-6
TGTGCCAGCAGGACAGCCACGGATTCACCCCTCCACTTT
CASRTATDSPLHF
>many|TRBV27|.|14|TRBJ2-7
TGTGCCAGCACCCCGGACCGCCGACCCTACGAGCAGTACTTC
CASTPDRRPYEQYF
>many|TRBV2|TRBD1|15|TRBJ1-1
TGTGCCAGCAGTGACCCCAGGGGGCGCGTCACTGAAGCTTTCTTT
CASSDPRGRVTEAFF
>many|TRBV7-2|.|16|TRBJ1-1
TGTGCCAGCAGCTTAAGGGGGACAAACACGAACACTGAAGCTTTCTTT
CASSLRGTNTNTEAFF
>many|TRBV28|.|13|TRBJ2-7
TGTGCCAGCAGTTTGGGCGTAATTGGCGAGCAGTACTTC
CASSLGVIGEQYF
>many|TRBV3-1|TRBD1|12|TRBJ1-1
TGTGCCAGCAGCCCCGGACAGGGGGAAGCTTTCTTT
CASSPGQGEAFF
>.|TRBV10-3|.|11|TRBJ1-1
TGTGCCATCAGTGAGGGTGGCAGAACTTTCTTT
CAISEGGRTFF
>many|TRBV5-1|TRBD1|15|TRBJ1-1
TGCGCCAGCAGCTTGGGACAGGGGCACGGGGCTGAAGCTTTCTTT
CASSLGQGHGAEAFF
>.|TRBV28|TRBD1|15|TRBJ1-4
TGTGCCAGCAGGACAGGGGCCGTCAGTAATGAAAAACTGTTTTTT
CASRTGAVSNEKLFF
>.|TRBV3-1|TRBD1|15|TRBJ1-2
TGTGCCAGCAGCCAAGAGACAGGGAAACCCTATGGCTACACCTTC
CASSQETGKPYGYTF
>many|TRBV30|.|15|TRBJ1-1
TGTGCCTGGAGTCCCACCGTAAGGGTGGACACTGAAGCTTTCTTT
CAWSPTVRVDTEAFF
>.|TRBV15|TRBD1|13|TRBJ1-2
TGTGCCACCAGCAGATCCCGGGACAGTGGCTACACCTTC
CATSRSRDSGYTF
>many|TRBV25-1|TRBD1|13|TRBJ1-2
TGTGCCGGTTTGGGACAGAATGACTATGGCTACACCTTC
CAGLGQNDYGYTF
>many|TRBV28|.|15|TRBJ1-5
TGTGCCAGCAGTTTATCAGCAGGGAGCAATCAGCCCCAGCATTTT
CASSLSAGSNQPQHF
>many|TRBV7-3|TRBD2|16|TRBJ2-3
TGTGCCAGCAGCCCAACTCGAGCGGGAGCGTCGGATACGCAGTATTTT
CASSPTRAGASDTQYF
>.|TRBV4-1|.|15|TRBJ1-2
TGCGCCAGCAGCCAAGATCAGGACAGTAACTATGGCTACACCTTC
CASSQDQDSNYGYTF
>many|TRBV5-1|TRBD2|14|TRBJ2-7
TGCGCCAGCAGCTTGGAAGCGGGGGTATACGAGCAGTACTTC
CASSLEAGVYEQYF
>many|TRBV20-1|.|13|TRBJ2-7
TGCAGTGCTAGAGACGCCAGCTCCTACGAGCAGTACTTC
CSARDASSYEQYF
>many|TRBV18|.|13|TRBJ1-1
TGTGCCAGCTCACCCCAGGGGAGCACTGAAGCTTTCTTT
CASSPQGSTEAFF
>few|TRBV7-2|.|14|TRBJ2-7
TGTGCCAGCAGCCCTTTCTCGGGAGTTGTCGAGCAGTACTTC
CASSPFSGVVEQYF
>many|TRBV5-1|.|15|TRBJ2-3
TGCGCCAGCAGCTTGGTGGGGAGAGGAATAGATACGCAGTATTTT
CASSLVGRGIDTQYF
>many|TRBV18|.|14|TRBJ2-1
TGTGCCAGCTCACCACGTCCAGGGACAAATGAGCAGTTCTTC
CASSPRPGTNEQFF
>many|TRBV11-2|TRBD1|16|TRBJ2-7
TGTGCCAGCAGCTATGGCGGGACAGGGGGTTCCTACGAGCAGTACTTC
CASSYGGTGGSYEQYF
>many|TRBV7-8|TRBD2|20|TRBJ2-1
TGTGCCAGCAGCTTAGCGCTAATGCCCGGACTAGCGGGCCGTCACAATGAGCAGTTCTTC
CASSLALMPGLAGRHNEQFF
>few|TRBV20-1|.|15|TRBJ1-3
TGCAGTGCCACTTACGGCCGGACCTCTGGAAACACCATATATTTT
CSATYGRTSGNTIYF
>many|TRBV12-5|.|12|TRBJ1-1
TGTGCTAGTGGCAATATGAACACTGAAGCTTTCTTT
CASGNMNTEAFF
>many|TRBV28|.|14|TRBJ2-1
TGTGCCAGCCGACTACAGGGCTCGATCAATGAGCAGTTCTTC
CASRLQGSINEQFF
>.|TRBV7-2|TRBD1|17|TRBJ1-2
TGTGCCAGCAGCCCCAGGACAGGGTCTCTCTCAACCTATGGCTACACCTTC
CASSPRTGSLSTYGYTF
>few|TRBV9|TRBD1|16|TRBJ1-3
TGTGCCAGCAGCGTAGGGACAGGCAAATTGGGAAACACCATATATTTT
CASSVGTGKLGNTIYF
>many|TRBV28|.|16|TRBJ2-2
TGTGCCAGCAGTTTTTCAATCTTAGGGTACACCGGGGAGCTGTTTTTT
CASSFSILGYTGELFF
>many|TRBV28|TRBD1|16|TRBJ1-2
TGTGCCAGCAGTTTAGAATCCGGGACAGGTGGGGACGGCTACACCTTC
CASSLESGTGGDGYTF
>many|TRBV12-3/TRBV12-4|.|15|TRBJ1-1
TGTGCCAGCAGTTTGACCCCGACATCGAACACTGAAGCTTTCTTT
CASSLTPTSNTEAFF
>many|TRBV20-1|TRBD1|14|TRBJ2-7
TGCAGTGCTCCAAAGGGACAGGGGGCCTACGAGCAGTACTTC
CSAPKGQGAYEQYF
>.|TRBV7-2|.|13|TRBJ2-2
TGTGCCAGCAGCTTCGGATGGGCCGGGGAGCTGTTTTTT
CASSFGWAGELFF
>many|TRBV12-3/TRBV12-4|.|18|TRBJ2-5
TGTGCCAGCAGTCCATATCCGCCGGGACACCCCGTGGTGGAGACCCAGTACTTC
CASSPYPPGHPVVETQYF
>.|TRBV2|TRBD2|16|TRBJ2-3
TGTGCCAGCACCCCCCGACTAGCGGGAGGGTTTGATACGCAGTATTTT
CASTPRLAGGFDTQYF
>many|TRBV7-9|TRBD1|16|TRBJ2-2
TGTGCCAGCAGCTTAGTCGGCAGGGGGCGAACCGGGGAGCTGTTTTTT
CASSLVGRGRTGELFF
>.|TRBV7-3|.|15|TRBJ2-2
TGTGCCAGCAGCTTATTGAACGCGAACACCGGGGAGCTGTTTTTT
CASSLLNANTGELFF
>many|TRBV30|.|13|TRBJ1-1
TGTGCCTGGAGTGGGGGGCTAGGAATCGAAGCTTTCTTT
CAWSGGLGIEAFF
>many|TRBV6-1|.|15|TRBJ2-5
TGTGCCAGCAGCGCCGACAGGGGACTAAAAGAGACCCAGTACTTC
CASSADRGLKETQYF
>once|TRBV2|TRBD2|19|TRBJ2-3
TGTGCCAGCATCCCCGTCGAAATAACTAGCGGGAGGGGCACAGATACGCAGTATTTT
CASIPVEITSGRGTDTQYF